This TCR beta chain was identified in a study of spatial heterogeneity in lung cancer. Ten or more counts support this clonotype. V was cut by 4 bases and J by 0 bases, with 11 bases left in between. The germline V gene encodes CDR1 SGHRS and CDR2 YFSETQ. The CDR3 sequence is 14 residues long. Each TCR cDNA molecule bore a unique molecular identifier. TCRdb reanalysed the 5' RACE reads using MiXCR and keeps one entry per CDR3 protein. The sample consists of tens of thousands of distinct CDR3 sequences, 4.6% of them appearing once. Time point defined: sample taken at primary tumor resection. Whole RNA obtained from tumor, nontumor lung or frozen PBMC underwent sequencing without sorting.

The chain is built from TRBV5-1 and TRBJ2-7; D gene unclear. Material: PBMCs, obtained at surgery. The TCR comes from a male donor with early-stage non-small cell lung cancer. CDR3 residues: CASSVSVSSYEQYF. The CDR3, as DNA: TGCGCCAGCAGCGTATCAGTTAGCTCCTACGAGCAGTACTTC. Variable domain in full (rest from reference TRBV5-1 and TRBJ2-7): KAGVTQTPRYLIKTRGQQVTLSCSPISGHRSVSWYQQTPGQGLQFLFEYFSETQRNKGNFPGRFSGRQFSNSRSEMNVSTLELGDSALYLCASSVSVSSYEQYFGPGTRLTVT.